The 12 T cell receptor beta chains below were found in one sample sequenced in a study of T cell clonality in common variable immunodeficiency. The protocol was immunoSEQ multiplex PCR, while the TCRdb copy is restricted to in-frame clones and leaves out a portion. This repertoire holds tens of thousands of clones, and none appear only once. Sequencing used peripheral blood mononuclear cells. Receptors originate from a person aged 18 to 70 in good health.

Many counts were recorded for this clone. The read falls 3 residues short of the CDR3 end, and the missing part is taken from the germline J gene. The rearrangement joins TRBV7-6 to TRBJ2-3; no clear D gene. Germline CDR1 and CDR2: SGHVS and FNYEAQ. The CDR3 extends over 14 amino acids. The V end lost 0 bases, the J end lost 3 bases, and 7 bases lay between the germline ends. The DNA read from the CDR3 is TGTGCCAGCAGCTTAGCCACAGTAACAGATACG. The encoded protein is CASSLATVTDT. The full-length CDR3 reads as CASSLATVTDTQYF.

The sample holds many counts of this clone. The read terminates 3 residues ahead of where the CDR3 ends, so the germline J gene completes it. The chain links TRBV20-1 to TRBJ2-7, with D perhaps matching TRBD1 or TRBD2 (6 bases each). The CDR3 has 15 residues. The ends were cut back, 2 bases at V and 6 bases at J, with 20 bases in the middle. Per germline, CDR1 DFQATT and CDR2 SNEGSKA (reference sequence). The DNA read from the CDR3 is TGCAGTGCTAGAAATGCGGGACACCAAACCCCCGAG. This codes for CSARNAGHQTPE. The CDR3, in full, reads CSARNAGHQTPEQYF.

This clone was recorded many times. The read ends 3 residues early relative to the CDR3; the germline J gene fills the gap. The rearrangement links TRBV9 to TRBJ1-6, with D possibly TRBD1 on 5 matching bases. Germline V lookup: CDR1 SGDLS, CDR2 YYNGEE. With 5 bases removed from V and 8 bases from J, the gap between germline ends came to 11 bases. The CDR3 consists of 13 residues. The CDR3 DNA, read in part, is TGTGCCAGCAGACAGGATTTCCATTCACCC. Translated, it gives CASRQDFHSP. The complete CDR3 reads CASRQDFHSPLHF.

This clone was recorded at least ten times. Sequencing ends 3 residues short of the CDR3 end; the germline J gene provides the rest. This sequence joins TRBV12-3 or TRBV12-4 and TRBJ2-7; TRBD2 is a possible D gene (6 bases). The CDR3 length is 14 residues. V was cut by 4 bases and J by 0 bases, with 10 bases left in between. Incomplete CDR3 DNA: TGTGCCAGCAGTTATTGGGACTCCTCCTACGAG. Its translation is CASSYWDSSYE. The complete CDR3 reads CASSYWDSSYEQYF.

This clone came up many times. The read is 3 residues too short to cover the CDR3 end, so that end is filled in from the germline J gene. This rearrangement joins TRBV30 to TRBJ2-3, with D perhaps TRBD1 (8 bases). Germline CDR1 is GTSNPN and CDR2 is SVGIG (reference sequence). CDR3 length: 12 amino acids. CDR3 DNA, as far as it was read: TGTGCCTGGAGTACAGGGGGAGGGACG. It translates to CAWSTGGGT. From start to end, the CDR3 is CAWSTGGGTQYF.

This clone has a handful of counts. The read terminates 3 residues ahead of where the CDR3 ends, so the germline J gene completes it. The J gene is TRBJ1-5, the V gene TRBV6-2 or TRBV6-3; D may be TRBD1 (6 bases). The CDR3 is 15 residues long. Germline CDR1 reads MNHEY; CDR2 reads SVGEGT. With 4 bases removed from V and 3 bases from J, the gap between germline ends came to 13 bases. CDR3 DNA (partial): TGTGCCAGCAGTTCGAGGACAGTCACCAATCAGCCC. Translating gives CASSSRTVTNQP. Given in full, the CDR3 is CASSSRTVTNQPQHF.

This clone was counted ten times or more. Read data end 3 residues before the CDR3 end; the end is taken from the germline J gene. The chain recombines TRBV5-5 with TRBJ1-1; TRBD1 matches 7 bases. CDR3 length equals 13 residues. Germline loops: CDR1 SGHKS, CDR2 YYEKEE (reference sequence). The covered CDR3 bases are TGTGCCAGCAGCTTGTCGCGAGGGGGCGCA. Translated, it gives CASSLSRGGA. The whole CDR3 protein is CASSLSRGGAAFF.

At least ten counts were recorded for this clone. Sequencing ends 3 residues short of the CDR3 end; the germline J gene provides the rest. V is TRBV2 and J is TRBJ2-1; 13 bases are shared with TRBD2. CDR1 SNHLY and CDR2 FYNNEI come from the germline V gene. This CDR3 comprises 15 residues. V shed 4 bases and J 4 bases; nucleotides not matched to a gene: 1. CDR3 DNA (partial): TGTGCCAGCAGTGTACTAGCGGGGGGGTACAATGAG. It translates to CASSVLAGGYNE. The full CDR3 is CASSVLAGGYNEQFF.

At least ten counts were recorded for this clone. Sequencing ends 3 residues short of the CDR3 end; the germline J gene provides the rest. This chain joins TRBV11-2 and TRBJ2-2, with D unresolved. The CDR3 is 15 amino acids. CDR1 and CDR2 from the germline V gene are SGHAT and FQNNGV. V was cut by 1 base and J by 0 bases, with 6 bases left in between. The CDR3 loop reads CASSLVTANTGELFF. Incomplete CDR3 DNA: TGTGCCAGCAGCTTAGTCACAGCGAACACCGGGGAG.

This clone was seen at least ten times. The read is 3 residues too short to cover the CDR3 end, so that end is filled in from the germline J gene. The genes are TRBV6-2 or TRBV6-3 and TRBJ1-2, with D tentatively TRBD1 (6 bases). V gave up 2 bases and J gave up 4 bases, with 11 bases separating them. The CDR3 sequence is 14 residues long. Germline CDR1 reads MNHEY; CDR2 reads SVGEGT. CDR3 bases read: TGTGCCAGCAGTTACACAGGGAGGAGCTATGGC. Translation gives CASSYTGRSYG. The entire CDR3 protein reads CASSYTGRSYGYTF.

This clone occurred a few times. The read gets to within 3 residues of the CDR3 end, and the germline J gene fills in the rest. The V call is TRBV7-6, the J call TRBJ2-1; D gene uncertain. Germline CDR1 reads SGHVS; CDR2 reads FNYEAQ. The CDR3 is 14 residues long. V lost 2 bases to trimming and J lost 5 bases, with 10 bases between them. The CDR3 here is CASSLTALNNEQFF. The DNA read from the CDR3 is TGTGCCAGCAGCTTAACAGCTCTAAACAATGAG.

This clone was picked up many times. The CDR3 end lies 3 residues beyond the end of the read and is filled in from the germline J gene. This chain joins TRBV19 and TRBJ1-4; D not resolved. V was pared by 7 bases and J by 1 base, with 10 bases between. Germline-derived CDR1 and CDR2 are LNHDA and SQIVND (reference sequence). This CDR3 region has 14 residues. Partial CDR3 DNA: TGTGCCAGTAAAAGGGCAGGAACTAATGAAAAA. Its protein product is CASKRAGTNEK. The entire CDR3 is CASKRAGTNEKLFF.